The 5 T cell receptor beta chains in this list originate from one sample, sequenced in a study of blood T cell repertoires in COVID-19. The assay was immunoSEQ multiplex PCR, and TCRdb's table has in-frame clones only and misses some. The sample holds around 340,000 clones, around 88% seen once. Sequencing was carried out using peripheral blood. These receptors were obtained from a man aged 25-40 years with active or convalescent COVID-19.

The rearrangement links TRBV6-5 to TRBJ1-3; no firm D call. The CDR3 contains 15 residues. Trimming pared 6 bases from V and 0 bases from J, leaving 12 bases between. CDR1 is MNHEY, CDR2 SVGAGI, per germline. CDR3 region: CASSPQEHSGNTIYF. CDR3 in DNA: TGTGCCAGCAGCCCCCAAGAGCACTCTGGAAACACCATATATTTT.

Here the CDR3 reads CASTNNRDKGYGYTF. The CDR3 DNA sequence: TGTGCCAGCACGAACAACAGGGATAAGGGATATGGCTACACCTTC. V and J are TRBV6-5 and TRBJ1-2; TRBD1 might be the D (6 bases). V dropped 7 bases and J dropped 5 bases, with 20 bases sitting between them. The length of the CDR3 is 15 residues. The germline V gene encodes CDR1 MNHEY and CDR2 SVGAGI.

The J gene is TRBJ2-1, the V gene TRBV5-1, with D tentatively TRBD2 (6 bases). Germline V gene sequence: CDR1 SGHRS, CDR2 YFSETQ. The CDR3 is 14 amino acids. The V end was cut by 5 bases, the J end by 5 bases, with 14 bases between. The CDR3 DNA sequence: TGCGCCAGCAGGGGAGGACCCTACCACAATGAGCAGTTCTTC. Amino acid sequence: CASRGGPYHNEQFF. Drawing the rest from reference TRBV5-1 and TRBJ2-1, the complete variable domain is KAGVTQTPRYLIKTRGQQVTLSCSPISGHRSVSWYQQTPGQGLQFLFEYFSETQRNKGNFPGRFSGRQFSNSRSEMNVSTLELGDSALYLCASRGGPYHNEQFFGPGTRLTVL.

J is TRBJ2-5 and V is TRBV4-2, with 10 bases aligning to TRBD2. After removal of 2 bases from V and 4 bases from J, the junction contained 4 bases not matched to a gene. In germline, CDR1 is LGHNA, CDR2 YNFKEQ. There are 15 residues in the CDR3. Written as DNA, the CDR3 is TGTGCCAGCAGCCAAAGCGGGGGGGCGGGAGAGACCCAGTACTTC. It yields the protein CASSQSGGAGETQYF.

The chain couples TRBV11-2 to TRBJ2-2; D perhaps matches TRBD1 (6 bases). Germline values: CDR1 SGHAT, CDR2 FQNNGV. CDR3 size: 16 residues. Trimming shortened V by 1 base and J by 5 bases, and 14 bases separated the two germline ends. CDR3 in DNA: TGTGCCAGCAGCTTAGCCCCCAGGGGCCGAACCGGGGAGCTGTTTTTT. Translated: CASSLAPRGRTGELFF.